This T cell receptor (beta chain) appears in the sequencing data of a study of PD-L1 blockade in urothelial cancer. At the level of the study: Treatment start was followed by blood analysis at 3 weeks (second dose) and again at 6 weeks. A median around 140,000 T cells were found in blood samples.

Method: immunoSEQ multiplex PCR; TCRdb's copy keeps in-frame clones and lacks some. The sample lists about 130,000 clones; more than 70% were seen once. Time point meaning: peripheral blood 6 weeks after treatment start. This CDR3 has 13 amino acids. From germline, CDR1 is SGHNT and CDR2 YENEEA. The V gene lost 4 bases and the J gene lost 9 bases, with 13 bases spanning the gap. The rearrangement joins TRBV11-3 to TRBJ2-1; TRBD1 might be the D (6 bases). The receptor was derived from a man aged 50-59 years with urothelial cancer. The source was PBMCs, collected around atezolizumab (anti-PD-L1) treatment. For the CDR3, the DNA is TGTGCCAGCAGCTGGACCAGGGGCGGTGAGCAGTTCTTC. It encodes CASSWTRGGEQFF.